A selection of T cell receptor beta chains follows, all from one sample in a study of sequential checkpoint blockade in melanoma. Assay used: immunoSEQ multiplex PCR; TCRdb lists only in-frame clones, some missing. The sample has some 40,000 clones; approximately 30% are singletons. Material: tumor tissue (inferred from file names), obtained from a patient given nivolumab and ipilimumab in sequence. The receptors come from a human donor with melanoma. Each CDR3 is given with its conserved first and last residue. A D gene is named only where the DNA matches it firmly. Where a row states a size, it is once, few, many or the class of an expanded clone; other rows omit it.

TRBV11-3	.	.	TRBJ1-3	TGTGCCAGCAGACTCGATCACCTCTCTGGAAACACCATATATTTT	CASRLDHLSGNTIYF
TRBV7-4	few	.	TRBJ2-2	TGTGCCAGCAGCATAGGGGAGGCCGGGGAGCTGTTTTTT	CASSIGEAGELFF
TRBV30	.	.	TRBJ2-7	TGTGCCTGGAGTGTAAATAGTTTGCCTACTTCCTACGAGCAGTACTTC	CAWSVNSLPTSYEQYF
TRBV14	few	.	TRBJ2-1	TGTGCCAGCAGCCAGGGATTTGGGCAGTTCTTC	CASSQGFGQFF
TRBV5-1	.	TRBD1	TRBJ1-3	TGCGCCAGCAGCGGGACGGGACAGAGTGGAAACACCATATATTTT	CASSGTGQSGNTIYF
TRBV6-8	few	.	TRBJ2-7	TGTGCCAGCAGTCCGGACTTTTCCTCCTACGAGCAGTACTTC	CASSPDFSSYEQYF
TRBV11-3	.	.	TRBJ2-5	TGTGCCAGCAGCTTTGACCGACAGTACAAAGAGACCCAGTACTTC	CASSFDRQYKETQYF
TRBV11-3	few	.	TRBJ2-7	TGTGCCAGCAGCTCCGGACAGAAGCCCTACGAGCAGTACTTC	CASSSGQKPYEQYF
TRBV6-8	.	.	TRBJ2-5	TGTGCCAGCATGATCACTACGCTAGAGACCCAGTACTTC	CASMITTLETQYF
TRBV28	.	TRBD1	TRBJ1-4	TGTGCCAGCAGTTGGACAGGGCGCGGTGAAAAACTGTTTTTT	CASSWTGRGEKLFF